Presented here are 31 T cell receptor beta chains from one specimen sequenced in a study of vaccination and CD4 T cells after COVID-19. Antigen specificity for these receptors is unknown. Treatment defined: roughly 10-day PBMC culture with coronavirus spike peptide pools or control peptides (ViraFEST assay). Cultured CD4+ T cells had their DNA profiled by the Oncomine TCR Beta short-read assay. TCRdb independently ran MiXCR on the PCR reads; one entry per CDR3 protein. The repertoire holds roughly 13,000 distinct CDR3 sequences, 52% seen once, with 16% in the top ten. Sequenced sample: CD4+ T cells from blood, cultured in vitro. The receptors were gathered from a human donor who had recovered from COVID-19.

This clonotype was counted between two and nine times. V gene TRBV20-1 combines with J gene TRBJ2-1, with 8 bases that match TRBD2. The germline CDR1 and CDR2 sequences are DFQATT and SNEGSKA (reference sequence). V shed 5 bases, J shed 1 base, and the junction held 7 bases outside the gene matches. The CDR3 runs 15 residues. The CDR3 nucleotides read TGCAGTGCTCCTCCGGGACTAGAGTCCTACAATGAGCAGTTCTTC. As protein: CSAPPGLESYNEQFF.

The rearrangement links TRBV11-2 to TRBJ1-2; unclear D gene. V was shortened by 5 bases and J by 4 bases, with 14 bases between the two germline ends. CDR3 length equals 14 residues. Per the germline V gene, CDR1 is SGHAT and CDR2 is FQNNGV. The CDR3 loop reads CASSADGVRYGYTF. The CDR3 nucleotides read TGTGCCAGCAGCGCCGACGGGGTCCGCTATGGCTACACCTTC.

The chain is built from TRBV18 and TRBJ1-6; D remains ambiguous. Germline-derived CDR1 and CDR2 are KGHSH and LQKENI. The CDR3 covers 16 residues. Trimming cost V 4 bases and J 2 bases, with 12 bases left between them. In DNA form, the CDR3 reads TGTGCCAGCTCACAAATCCCAGGTCCCTATAATTCACCCCTCCACTTT. Translating gives CASSQIPGPYNSPLHF. Full variable domain (remainder filled in from reference TRBV18 and TRBJ1-6): NAGVMQNPRHLVRRRGQEARLRCSPMKGHSHVYWYRQLPEEGLKFMVYLQKENIIDESGMPKERFSAEFPKEGPSILRIQQVVRGDSAAYFCASSQIPGPYNSPLHFGNGTRLTVT.

This clonotype came up a few times. The rearrangement uses TRBV6-2 or TRBV6-3 and TRBJ2-3; 9 bases are a match to TRBD2. Unmatched junction bases numbered 11, after V lost 5 bases and J lost 5 bases. The length of the CDR3 is 16 residues. Germline V lookup: CDR1 MNHEY, CDR2 SVGEGT. The CDR3 DNA sequence: TGTGCCAGCAGTCCGCGTGGGTTTAGCGGGAGAGATACGCAGTATTTT. Translation: CASSPRGFSGRDTQYF.

The J gene is TRBJ2-1, the V gene TRBV10-1, with 10 bases that match TRBD2. This CDR3 spans 15 amino acids. V lost 6 bases to trimming and J lost 2 bases; unmatched junction nucleotides: 4. Germline-derived CDR1 and CDR2 are WNHNN and SYGVQD (reference sequence). The CDR3 DNA reads TGCGCCAGCAGCGTTAGCGGGGGGCCCTACAATGAGCAGTTCTTC. Encoded protein: CASSVSGGPYNEQFF.

The count of this clonotype is one. The V and J genes are TRBV4-2 and TRBJ1-6; D gene ambiguous. V gave up 0 bases and J gave up 10 bases, with 7 bases separating them. Per germline, CDR1 LGHNA and CDR2 YNFKEQ. The CDR3 has 13 residues. The CDR3 loop is CASSQDKLSPLHF. CDR3 nucleotide sequence: TGTGCCAGCAGCCAAGATAAGCTCTCACCCCTCCACTTT.

The chain carries TRBV15 and TRBJ2-1; D remains ambiguous. Germline assignment: CDR1 LNHNV and CDR2 YYDKDF (reference sequence). This CDR3 has 14 residues. V shed 1 base and J shed 13 bases, with 17 bases lying between them. The CDR3 spells CATSRGPLQSGQFF. For the CDR3, the DNA is TGTGCCACCAGCAGAGGGCCGTTACAATCAGGACAGTTCTTC.

The chain couples TRBV5-4 to TRBJ2-3; 7 nucleotides match TRBD2. The junction had 8 bases not matched to a gene; V was cut back by 4 bases and J by 3 bases. Per the germline V gene, CDR1 is SGHNT and CDR2 is YYREEE (reference sequence). The CDR3 is 15 residues long. Here the CDR3 reads CASSLASGFTDTQYF. The CDR3 DNA reads as TGTGCCAGCAGCCTCGCTAGCGGTTTTACAGATACGCAGTATTTT. The complete variable domain, with remaining parts taken from reference TRBV5-4 and TRBJ2-3, reads ETGVTQSPTHLIKTRGQQVTLRCSSQSGHNTVSWYQQALGQGPQFIFQYYREEENGRGNFPPRFSGLQFPNYSSELNVNALELDDSALYLCASSLASGFTDTQYFGPGTRLTVL.

This clonotype was counted only a few times. The chain uses TRBV6-5 and TRBJ1-6; TRBD1 might be the D (5 bases). The CDR3 covers 14 residues. CDR1 and CDR2 (germline): MNHEY, SVGAGI. V was clipped by 4 bases and J by 8 bases, with 12 bases between them. This chain's CDR3 is CASSFGTGDSPLHF. In DNA form, the CDR3 reads TGTGCCAGCAGTTTCGGAACAGGTGATTCACCCCTCCACTTT.

The genes are TRBV5-4 and TRBJ1-2, with 8 bases fitting TRBD1. The V gene's germline CDR1 is SGHNT and CDR2 YYREEE (reference sequence). The CDR3 contains 15 residues. The trim removed 0 bases at V and 7 bases at J, leaving 8 bases unmatched. Here the CDR3 DNA reads TGTGCCAGCAGCTTGGTGGACAGGGTTTCGGGTGGCTACACCTTC. It is translated as CASSLVDRVSGGYTF. The whole variable domain, remainder taken from reference TRBV5-4 and TRBJ1-2, is ETGVTQSPTHLIKTRGQQVTLRCSSQSGHNTVSWYQQALGQGPQFIFQYYREEENGRGNFPPRFSGLQFPNYSSELNVNALELDDSALYLCASSLVDRVSGGYTFGSGTRLTVV.

The CDR3 loop reads CASSQDWTSAQETQYF. The CDR3 DNA sequence: TGTGCCAGCAGCCAAGATTGGACTAGCGCACAAGAGACCCAGTACTTC. The chain couples TRBV4-2 to TRBJ2-5; 9 nucleotides align to TRBD2. The junction had 4 bases not matched to a gene; V was cut back by 0 bases and J by 2 bases. The CDR3 contains 16 residues. Germline values: CDR1 LGHNA, CDR2 YNFKEQ.

This chain joins TRBV6-1 and TRBJ2-3, with 13 bases lining up with TRBD2. The germline V gene has CDR1 MNHNS and CDR2 SASEGT. The CDR3 has 17 amino acids. The ends lost 6 bases at V and 4 bases at J; junction bases unmatched: 10. CDR3 sequence: CASRSRLAGGGADTQYF. The CDR3 DNA follows: TGTGCCAGCAGATCCCGACTAGCGGGAGGTGGGGCAGATACGCAGTATTTT.

The chain combines TRBV20-1 with TRBJ2-2; D assignment may be TRBD1 or TRBD2 (5 bases each). CDR1 DFQATT and CDR2 SNEGSKA come from the germline V gene (reference sequence). V was pared by 4 bases and J by 4 bases, with 13 bases between. The CDR3 spans 14 residues. CDR3 in DNA: TGCAGTGCTAACCGGGACGGGTTCACCGGGGAGCTGTTTTTT. Protein product: CSANRDGFTGELFF.

The chain has TRBV6-1 and TRBJ1-2; TRBD1 agrees at 10 bases. J gave up 4 bases and V 5 bases, and 1 base lay outside the gene matches. This CDR3 is built from 13 residues. CDR1 is MNHNS, CDR2 SASEGT, per germline. Here the CDR3 reads CASSRDRGYGYTF. The CDR3 DNA sequence: TGTGCCAGCAGTCGGGACAGGGGCTATGGCTACACCTTC.

This clonotype was seen once. The chain joins TRBV5-6 to TRBJ2-7; 13 bases match TRBD2. J lost 4 bases, V lost 5 bases, and 15 bases had no gene match. Germline loops: CDR1 SGHDT, CDR2 YYEEEE. The CDR3 is made up of 18 amino acids. The CDR3 sequence is CASSLLRLAGGSAYEQYF. The CDR3 DNA reads TGTGCCAGCAGTCTTCTACGACTAGCGGGAGGCTCCGCTTACGAGCAGTACTTC.

The V and J genes are TRBV5-4 and TRBJ1-6; TRBD1 agrees at 7 bases. J gave up 8 bases and V 2 bases, and 7 bases lay outside the gene matches. The germline V gene encodes CDR1 SGHNT and CDR2 YYREEE (reference sequence). This CDR3 is built from 15 residues. CDR3 sequence (DNA): TGTGCCAGCAGCTTCCTCGGGACAGCCGATTCACCCCTCCACTTT. It specifies CASSFLGTADSPLHF.

The chain links TRBV7-9 to TRBJ2-1; a possible D gene is TRBD2 (5 bases). V gave up 5 bases and J gave up 6 bases, with 8 bases separating them. CDR1 is SEHNR, CDR2 FQNEAQ, per germline (reference sequence). CDR3 length: 12 residues. CDR3 coding DNA: TGTGCCAGCAGCGGGAGCGGCAATGAGCAGTTCTTC. It codes for CASSGSGNEQFF.

The chain recombines TRBV6-5 with TRBJ1-1; D gene unclear. The V and J ends lost 3 bases and 8 bases respectively, with 16 bases between them. CDR1 and CDR2 (germline): MNHEY, SVGAGI. CDR3 length equals 14 residues. The CDR3 reads CASSYQARMAEAFF. The CDR3 DNA sequence: TGTGCCAGCAGTTATCAAGCCCGCATGGCAGAAGCTTTCTTT.

This clonotype was observed a few times. This sequence joins TRBV6-1 and TRBJ1-3; TRBD1 matches 8 bases. From germline, CDR1 is MNHNS and CDR2 SASEGT. The CDR3 contains 15 residues. V dropped 6 bases and J dropped 1; count of bases not matched to a gene: 5. The CDR3 spells CASRPQGGSGNTIYF. In DNA form, the CDR3 reads TGTGCCAGCAGACCACAGGGGGGGTCTGGAAACACCATATATTTT.

V is TRBV20-1 and J is TRBJ2-3; TRBD2 is a possible D gene (6 bases). The CDR3 length is 15 residues. V lost 2 bases and J 3 bases, leaving 15 bases between the germline ends. Germline V gene data show CDR1 as DFQATT and CDR2 as SNEGSKA (reference sequence). CDR3 nucleotide sequence: TGCAGTGCTAGACGAGGCGGGACGGGGACAGATACGCAGTATTTT. It specifies CSARRGGTGTDTQYF.

V gene TRBV5-1 combines with J gene TRBJ2-7, with D possibly matching TRBD2 (6 bases). Germline-derived CDR1 and CDR2 are SGHRS and YFSETQ. Trimming removed 5 bases at V and 0 bases at J, with 12 bases between. The CDR3 totals 14 residues. CDR3 DNA: TGCGCCAGCAGGGACGCGGGATCCTCCTACGAGCAGTACTTC. As protein: CASRDAGSSYEQYF.

The gene calls are TRBV12-3 or TRBV12-4 and TRBJ2-2, with D maybe TRBD2 (6 bases). V was trimmed by 5 bases and J by 1 base, leaving 14 bases between them. The CDR3 covers 16 residues. The CDR3 region is CASSPSRLENTGELFF. In DNA, the CDR3 is TGTGCCAGCAGTCCCTCCCGACTAGAGAACACCGGGGAGCTGTTTTTT.

The chain uses TRBV7-7 and TRBJ2-3; 9 positions agree with TRBD2. Unmatched junction bases numbered 8, after V lost 1 base and J lost 6 bases. Germline V gene data show CDR1 as SSHAT and CDR2 as FNYEAQ (reference sequence). This CDR3 has 16 residues. CDR3 sequence (DNA): TGTGCCAGCAGCTTAGGGGCGGGAGGGCCGGGGGATACGCAGTATTTT. Its translation is CASSLGAGGPGDTQYF.

The V call is TRBV7-2, the J call TRBJ2-1; possible D gene TRBD2, 5 bases. The CDR3 contains 13 residues. V was trimmed by 5 bases and J by 4 bases, leaving 9 bases between them. Germline CDR1 reads SGHTA; CDR2 reads FQGNSA. CDR3 sequence (DNA): TGTGCCAGCAGCGGGAGTGTGTACAATGAGCAGTTCTTC. It codes for CASSGSVYNEQFF.

The chain has TRBV29-1 and TRBJ2-3; TRBD1 matches at 7 bases. The CDR3 totals 15 residues. Germline V gene sequence: CDR1 SQVTM, CDR2 ANQGSEA. J lost 3 bases, V lost 0 bases, and 6 bases had no gene match. The chain's CDR3 is CSVEDPARGTDTQYF. CDR3 coding DNA: TGCAGCGTTGAAGACCCCGCCAGGGGGACAGATACGCAGTATTTT.

This clonotype was detected a few times. This chain joins TRBV5-4 and TRBJ1-1; 7 bases align to TRBD1. CDR1 SGHNT and CDR2 YYREEE come from the germline V gene (reference sequence). V gave up 4 bases and J gave up 1 base; unmatched junction bases: 10. There are 16 residues in the CDR3. CDR3: CASSPGGGRGNTEAFF. The CDR3 coding sequence is TGTGCCAGCAGCCCAGGGGGGGGAAGGGGGAACACTGAAGCTTTCTTT.

This clonotype was seen only a few times. This chain uses TRBV28 with TRBJ1-5; D is undetermined. Trimming removed 6 bases from V and 0 bases from J, with 9 bases in between. There are 14 residues in the CDR3. Germline V gene data show CDR1 as MDHEN and CDR2 as SYDVKM. CDR3 nucleotide sequence: TGTGCCAGCAGGGGCCCGTATAGCAATCAGCCCCAGCATTTT. Encoded protein: CASRGPYSNQPQHF. The complete variable domain, with remaining parts taken from reference TRBV28 and TRBJ1-5, reads DVKVTQSSRYLVKRTGEKVFLECVQDMDHENMFWYRQDPGLGLRLIYFSYDVKMKEKGDIPEGYSVSREKKERFSLILESASTNQTSMYLCASRGPYSNQPQHFGDGTRLSIL.

The CDR3 is CASSLVGEHYEQYF. The CDR3 coding sequence is TGTGCCAGCAGCTTAGTGGGGGAACACTACGAGCAGTACTTC. The genes are TRBV7-2 and TRBJ2-7; tentatively, D is TRBD1 or TRBD2 (5 bases each). Trimming took off 1 base at V and 3 bases at J, with 10 bases between the two ends. Per the germline V gene, CDR1 is SGHTA and CDR2 is FQGNSA. The CDR3 is 14 residues long.

This chain joins TRBV20-1 and TRBJ2-1; the match to TRBD1 covers 7 bases. The length of the CDR3 is 14 residues. J lost 7 bases, V lost 3 bases, and 9 bases had no gene match. Germline CDR1 reads DFQATT; CDR2 reads SNEGSKA (reference sequence). CDR3 in DNA: TGCAGTGCTAGTGATGGGACAGTGGGGAATGAGCAGTTCTTC. This translates into CSASDGTVGNEQFF.

This chain uses TRBV20-1 with TRBJ2-1, with 7 bases matching TRBD2. The germline V gene encodes CDR1 DFQATT and CDR2 SNEGSKA (reference sequence). The V gene end was trimmed by 7 bases and the J gene end by 0 bases; junction bases not matched to a gene: 6. CDR3 length equals 14 residues. CDR3 sequence reads: CSVYGGSSYNEQFF. In DNA form, the CDR3 reads TGCAGTGTATACGGGGGGAGCTCCTACAATGAGCAGTTCTTC.

CDR3 bases: TGTGCCAGCAGCGGGAAAGCGGGAGTAATCAACGAGCAGTACTTC. Its protein is CASSGKAGVINEQYF. V and J are TRBV7-2 and TRBJ2-7, with TRBD2 matching 8 bases. CDR3 length equals 15 residues. Germline V gene sequence: CDR1 SGHTA, CDR2 FQGNSA. J gave up 5 bases and V 5 bases, and 11 bases lay outside the gene matches.